The 25 T cell receptor beta chains below come from one sample, sequenced in a study of PD-1 blockade in classical Hodgkin lymphoma. Each patient experienced a relapse that followed autologous stem cell transplantation, and brentuximab vedotin exposure varied. Generated by immunoSEQ multiplex PCR, the TCRdb table keeps only in-frame clones and is missing some. The sample gives about 98,000 clones, around 81% of which show up once; roughly 15% is in the top ten. Sequenced material: peripheral blood mononuclear cells (PBMCs), taken before the second cycle of nivolumab. Receptors originate from a human donor with classical Hodgkin lymphoma.

With respect to this clone: One end of the junction does not line up with germline, which may come from a read error. The rearrangement links TRBV11-2 to TRBJ2-3; 9 bases match TRBD2. Looked up from germline, CDR1 is SGHAT and CDR2 is FQNNGV. This CDR3 is 15 amino acids long. As DNA, the CDR3 is TGCGCCAGCAGCCAAGAGCGGGAGGCGCTAGATACGCAGTATTTT. This translates into CASSQEREALDTQYF.

The V and J genes are TRBV25-1 and TRBJ2-3, with 11 positions matching TRBD1. V lost 4 bases to trimming and J lost 8 bases; unmatched junction nucleotides: 11. Germline V gene sequence: CDR1 MGHDK, CDR2 SYGVNS. This CDR3 spans 16 amino acids. CDR3 DNA sequence: TGTGCCAGCAGTGGGCCGACCCCGGGACAGGGGGTTACGCAGTATTTT. Translating it yields CASSGPTPGQGVTQYF. Full variable domain (rest looked up from reference TRBV25-1 and TRBJ2-3): EADIYQTPRYLVIGTGKKITLECSQTMGHDKMYWYQQDPGMELHLIHYSYGVNSTEKGDLSSESTVSRIRTEHFPLTLESARPSHTSQYLCASSGPTPGQGVTQYFGPGTRLTVL.

This clone was observed once. The rearrangement joins TRBV10-3 to TRBJ2-3, with 10 bases aligning to TRBD1. V lost 4 bases, J lost 3 bases, and 4 bases stayed unmatched. The CDR3 runs 15 residues. The germline V gene has CDR1 ENHRY and CDR2 SYGVKD. CDR3 in amino acids: CAISVRDRGTDTQYF. The DNA of the CDR3 is TGTGCCATCAGTGTCCGGGACAGGGGAACAGATACGCAGTATTTT.

The gene calls are TRBV29-1 and TRBJ2-2; maybe TRBD2 (5 bases). CDR3 length equals 15 residues. The V gene lost 2 bases and the J gene lost 3 bases, with 13 bases spanning the gap. The V gene's germline CDR1 is SQVTM and CDR2 ANQGSEA. The CDR3 sequence: CSVEWATGDTGELFF. The DNA for the CDR3 is TGCAGCGTTGAATGGGCTACCGGGGACACCGGGGAGCTGTTTTTT.

This rearrangement joins TRBV9 to TRBJ2-7; D unclear. CDR3 size: 15 residues. Looked up from germline, CDR1 is SGDLS and CDR2 is YYNGEE. V was pared by 0 bases and J by 7 bases, with 17 bases between. The CDR3 sequence is CASSVGSGVQWEQYF. The CDR3 bases are TGTGCCAGCAGCGTAGGGAGTGGGGTCCAATGGGAGCAGTACTTC.

This clone appeared once. The V gene is TRBV7-9, the J gene TRBJ2-1, with TRBD2 identical over 10 bases. The junction had 6 bases not matched to a gene; V was cut back by 0 bases and J by 7 bases. CDR1 SEHNR and CDR2 FQNEAQ come from the germline V gene (reference sequence). The CDR3 loop spans 16 amino acids. CDR3 in DNA: TGTGCCAGCAGCTTAGCGCCTAGCGGGAGAAGTAATGAGCAGTTCTTC. Translated, it gives CASSLAPSGRSNEQFF.

The chain is built from TRBV9 and TRBJ2-1; the D call may be TRBD1 or TRBD2 (6 bases each). This CDR3 comprises 15 residues. The germline CDR1 and CDR2 sequences are SGDLS and YYNGEE. V was clipped by 4 bases and J by 10 bases, with 21 bases between them. In DNA, the CDR3 is TGTGCCAGCAGCTCCCCCCTCGGGGGCCCGAGCGAGCAGTTCTTC. Translation gives CASSSPLGGPSEQFF.

This clone was recorded only once. Here the CDR3 reads CASSRDWDIYQPQHF. CDR3 nucleotide sequence: TGTGCCAGCTCAAGGGATTGGGATATCTATCAGCCCCAGCATTTT. The chain combines TRBV7-8 with TRBJ1-5; D unresolved. Trimming took off 8 bases at V and 5 bases at J, with 19 bases between the two ends. The CDR3 is 15 amino acids. Germline-derived CDR1 and CDR2 are SGHVS and FQNEAQ.

This clone was detected only once. The rearrangement links TRBV5-1 to TRBJ1-1; D is ambiguous. This CDR3 is 15 amino acids long. Germline V gene sequence: CDR1 SGHRS, CDR2 YFSETQ. The ends were cut back, 0 bases at V and 4 bases at J, with 13 bases in the middle. The CDR3 loop reads CASSLGRPAVTEAFF. Here the CDR3 DNA reads TGCGCCAGCAGCTTGGGTCGGCCCGCGGTCACTGAAGCTTTCTTT.

The chain links TRBV10-3 to TRBJ2-7, with TRBD1 identical over 8 bases. Germline assignment: CDR1 ENHRY and CDR2 SYGVKD. Trimming removed 7 bases from V and 2 bases from J; junction bases left unmatched: 7. This CDR3 is built from 14 residues. The CDR3 loop is CAITPTGGTYEQYF. The CDR3 nucleotides are TGTGCCATCACCCCTACAGGGGGAACCTACGAGCAGTACTTC.

The chain couples TRBV5-4 to TRBJ1-2; the D is unclear. V lost 4 bases to trimming and J lost 0 bases, with 13 bases between them. CDR1 is SGHNT and CDR2 is YYREEE in the germline V gene (reference sequence). This CDR3 is built from 15 residues. The CDR3 reads CASSDYSRSNYGYTF. CDR3 DNA sequence: TGTGCCAGCAGCGATTACAGCCGCTCTAACTATGGCTACACCTTC.

This clone was counted between two and nine times. This chain links TRBV28 with TRBJ1-5; TRBD1 agrees at 10 bases. V lost 6 bases and J lost 6; bases outside the gene matches: 8. In germline, CDR1 is MDHEN, CDR2 SYDVKM. This CDR3 spans 15 amino acids. In DNA, the CDR3 is TGTGCCAGCAGCCCAAGGGGACAGGGGAGTCAGCCCCAGCATTTT. Its translation is CASSPRGQGSQPQHF.

V usage is TRBV5-1 and J usage is TRBJ2-7; 10 positions match TRBD2. Germline V gene lookup returns CDR1 SGHRS and CDR2 YFSETQ. CDR3 size: 14 residues. V dropped 0 bases and J dropped 7; count of bases not matched to a gene: 4. The CDR3 nucleotides are TGCGCCAGCAGCTTGGTGGTAGCGGGAGGTGAGCAGTACTTC. Its translation is CASSLVVAGGEQYF.

In this sample, this clone turned up a few times. V and J are TRBV5-4 and TRBJ2-2; no firm D call. Trimming took off 0 bases at V and 7 bases at J, with 7 bases between the two ends. The CDR3 spans 13 residues. Germline V lookup: CDR1 SGHNT, CDR2 YYREEE (reference sequence). CDR3 nucleotide sequence: TGTGCCAGCAGCTTGGTTTTTGGCGGGGAGCTGTTTTTT. Translated, it gives CASSLVFGGELFF.

This sequence joins TRBV14 and TRBJ2-1; tentative D call: TRBD2 (6 bases). Germline V lookup: CDR1 SGHDN, CDR2 FVKESK. This CDR3 region has 15 residues. V was pared by 1 base and J by 4 bases, with 11 bases between. The CDR3 DNA follows: TGTGCCAGCAGCCAAGCCATGGGGGGATACAATGAGCAGTTCTTC. Translation: CASSQAMGGYNEQFF.

The V gene is TRBV19, the J gene TRBJ2-1, with 10 positions matching TRBD1. The V gene end was trimmed by 5 bases and the J gene end by 4 bases; junction bases not matched to a gene: 5. The CDR3 is made up of 15 amino acids. CDR1 LNHDA and CDR2 SQIVND come from the germline V gene (reference sequence). The CDR3 is CASSDRGRGYNEQFF. The CDR3 DNA sequence: TGTGCCAGTAGTGACAGGGGGCGCGGGTACAATGAGCAGTTCTTC. Complete variable domain (other parts from reference TRBV19 and TRBJ2-1): DGGITQSPKYLFRKEGQNVTLSCEQNLNHDAMYWYRQDPGQGLRLIYYSQIVNDFQKGDIAEGYSVSREKKESFPLTVTSAQKNPTAFYLCASSDRGRGYNEQFFGPGTRLTVL.

This clone was counted once. The chain employs TRBV4-3 and TRBJ2-3, with 16 positions matching TRBD2. The CDR3 has 17 residues. Germline V gene data show CDR1 as LGHNA and CDR2 as YSLEER. V trimming: 4 bases; J trimming: 3 bases; junction bases outside the gene matches: 4. For the CDR3, the DNA is TGCGCCAGCAGCCCAGGGACTAGCGGGAGGGGAACAGATACGCAGTATTTT. Translation: CASSPGTSGRGTDTQYF.

The J gene is TRBJ1-2, the V gene TRBV6-5, with D maybe TRBD1 (6 bases). CDR3 length equals 15 residues. The germline V gene has CDR1 MNHEY and CDR2 SVGAGI. V dropped 6 bases and J dropped 3 bases, with 17 bases sitting between them. Here the CDR3 DNA reads TGTGCCAGCAGCCAAGGCGGGGGGCGGGACTATGGCTACACCTTC. Encoded protein: CASSQGGGRDYGYTF.

The CDR3 sequence: CSARDQPEQFF. The CDR3 coding sequence is TGCAGTGCTAGAGATCAGCCTGAGCAGTTCTTC. The V gene is TRBV20-1, the J gene TRBJ2-1; D call uncertain. This CDR3 has 11 residues. Trimming removed 0 bases at V and 9 bases at J, with 6 bases between. CDR1 DFQATT and CDR2 SNEGSKA come from the germline V gene (reference sequence).

The CDR3 protein is CASSPLGDGKETQYF. The CDR3 DNA follows: TGTGCCAGCTCACCTCTCGGAGACGGAAAAGAGACCCAGTACTTC. This chain links TRBV18 with TRBJ2-5, with D unresolved. CDR1 is KGHSH, CDR2 LQKENI, per germline. V was clipped by 3 bases and J by 3 bases, with 14 bases between them. The CDR3 loop spans 15 amino acids.

The chain couples TRBV11-2 to TRBJ1-1; TRBD1 matches 7 bases. Germline CDR1 is SGHAT and CDR2 is FQNNGV. The CDR3 is made up of 15 amino acids. The trim removed 5 bases at V and 5 bases at J, leaving 11 bases unmatched. CDR3 in amino acids: CASSPRTGVVTEAFF. The CDR3 DNA is TGTGCCAGCAGCCCACGGACAGGTGTTGTAACTGAAGCTTTCTTT.

The CDR3 coding sequence is TGTGCTAGTGTCTCCGCCCAAGATACGCAGTATTTT. Protein product: CASVSAQDTQYF. V usage is TRBV12-5 and J usage is TRBJ2-3; D not certain. V lost 7 bases to trimming and J lost 5 bases, with 10 bases between them. CDR1 is LGHNT, CDR2 FRNRAP, per germline. The CDR3 sequence is 12 residues long.

This clone was counted once. V gene TRBV11-2 combines with J gene TRBJ2-3, with 10 bases matching TRBD1. The length of the CDR3 is 16 residues. Germline assignment: CDR1 SGHAT and CDR2 FQNNGV. The ends lost 6 bases at V and 6 bases at J; junction bases unmatched: 12. CDR3 residues: CASRATGTGDVDTQYF. CDR3 coding DNA: TGTGCCAGCAGAGCGACGGGGACAGGGGATGTGGATACGCAGTATTTT.

The rearrangement uses TRBV19 and TRBJ2-7, with D possibly being TRBD1 (5 bases). Trimming left V 4 bases short and J 0 bases short, with 19 bases between. The CDR3 totals 17 residues. Germline-derived CDR1 and CDR2 are LNHDA and SQIVND (reference sequence). The CDR3 sequence is CASSRAGTGPSSYEQYF. The CDR3 nucleotides are TGTGCCAGTAGTAGGGCAGGTACAGGCCCCAGCTCCTACGAGCAGTACTTC.

Worth noting for this clone: Other DNA sequences of this sample code for an identical CDR3. The chain recombines TRBV7-9 with TRBJ2-7; D remains ambiguous. Germline V lookup: CDR1 SEHNR, CDR2 FQNEAQ (reference sequence). The germline V and J ends were trimmed by 2 bases and 2 bases, with 4 bases remaining between them. The CDR3 loop spans 12 amino acids. The CDR3 sequence is CASSLTPYEQYF. The CDR3, as DNA: TGTGCCAGCAGCTTAACTCCCTACGAGCAGTACTTC. Together with reference TRBV7-9 and TRBJ2-7, the CDR3 gives the full variable domain: DTGVSQNPRHKITKRGQNVTFRCDPISEHNRLYWYRQTLGQGPEFLTYFQNEAQLEKSRLLSDRFSAERPKGSFSTLEIQRTEQGDSAMYLCASSLTPYEQYFGPGTRLTVT.